One TCR beta chain is described in this entry. As yet, its antigen is unknown. This sample is drawn from a study of human T cells and chemical hapten exposure. Study-level points and caveats: Correlating positively with patch test score were the PT1 expanded TCR counts. Counts of TCRs above 1 in 1000 frequency stayed unchanged with DPC sensitization.

TCRdb reprocessed the RACE reads with MiXCR, giving one entry per CDR3 protein. The sample holds tens of thousands of distinct CDR3 sequences, roughly 7.2% seen once. Sample time point: pre-sensitization, week 0. Treatment indicated: therapeutic diphenylcyclopropenone sensitization with weekly scalp DPC. V dropped 3 bases and J dropped 6 bases, with 12 bases sitting between them. CDR1 and CDR2 (germline): MNHEY, SMNVEV (reference sequence). The CDR3 covers 13 residues. The origin of this receptor is a woman aged 50 to 60 with alopecia areata. Some clones in this sample may be carry-over from other donors' samples. The sample in question was whole blood, obtained in connection with sensitization to the hapten diphenylcyclopropenone (DPC). The chain couples TRBV27 to TRBJ2-7; D is undetermined. The DNA of the CDR3 is TGTGCCAGCAGTTTCGCGCAGCGCAGCGAGCAGTACTTC. Its translation is CASSFAQRSEQYF.